This note documents a single TCR beta chain sequence. Produced via immunoSEQ multiplex PCR; TCRdb's table is partial and in-frame only. The table lists roughly 68,000 clones, about 97% of them singletons. This entry comes from a study of technical replicates of blood from several donors. V lost 0 bases, J lost 6 bases, and 15 bases lay in between. CDR3 size: 15 residues. Germline V lookup: CDR1 MNHEY, CDR2 SVGAGI. V gene TRBV6-5 combines with J gene TRBJ2-7, with a possible D match to TRBD2 (5 bases). This clonotype was obtained from a human donor in good health. The sequenced sample consisted of T cells isolated from PBMCs. In nucleotides, the CDR3 is TGTGCCAGCAGTTACTCGACACTAGGGTTCTCCGAGCAGTACTTC. It is translated as CASSYSTLGFSEQYF.